This TCR beta chain came from a study of T-cell memory formation after mild COVID-19. In TCRdb, the 5' RACE reads were re-called with MiXCR into one record per CDR3 protein. Here the sample spans approximately 440,000 distinct CDR3 sequences, about 19% being singletons. CDR3 size: 15 residues. The germline CDR1 and CDR2 sequences are SGHVS and FNYEAQ. V lost 3 bases, J lost 0 bases, and 10 bases lay in between. At least ten counts were recorded for this clonotype. The sequenced sample consisted of PBMCs or a T cell subset sorted from them (not recorded which). The rearrangement joins TRBV7-6 to TRBJ2-3; either TRBD1 or TRBD2 may supply D (6 bases each). The receptor's source is an adult woman who had mild COVID-19 (a few samples of this study predate the infection). Cell type and time point are not known. In nucleotides, the CDR3 is TGTGCCAGCAGCTTTGGAGGGGGTAGCACAGATACGCAGTATTTT. Translated: CASSFGGGSTDTQYF.